This TCR beta chain was identified during a study of blood T cell repertoires in COVID-19. Assay: immunoSEQ multiplex PCR; the TCRdb copy retains only in-frame clones and omits some. The sample holds about 190,000 clones, roughly 85% seen once. V gave up 4 bases and J gave up 8 bases, with 21 bases separating them. The germline CDR1 and CDR2 sequences are SGHAT and FQNNGV. The CDR3 runs 16 residues. V usage is TRBV11-2 and J usage is TRBJ2-1, with no clear D. The sequencing sample was made of peripheral blood. The receptor was isolated from a woman in her 30s with acute or convalescent COVID-19. CDR3 coding DNA: TGTGCCAGCAGCTCCTTTAATAGAGTAGCTGTGGATGAGCAGTTCTTC. Protein product: CASSSFNRVAVDEQFF. Full variable domain (remainder filled in from reference TRBV11-2 and TRBJ2-1): EAGVAQSPRYKIIEKRQSVAFWCNPISGHATLYWYQQILGQGPKLLIQFQNNGVVDDSQLPKDRFSAERLKGVDSTLKIQPAKLEDSAVYLCASSSFNRVAVDEQFFGPGTRLTVL.